Sequencing of this T cell receptor (beta chain) was carried out in a study of blood T cells in healthy people across ages. Study-wide background: About one barcoded beta molecule per two T cells was captured by template switching. Study-wide results and caveats: Diversity was higher, and naive CD4+ cells more numerous, in long-lived donors than in aged donors. Measured against age, TCR beta diversity per million T cells decreased in a roughly linear manner.

A second roughly 6 to 12 cycle PCR used barcoded and J-beta primers. Paired-end reads containing CDR3 totaled no fewer than 3 million for each sample. TCRdb reprocessed the 5' RACE reads via MiXCR and lists one record per CDR3 protein. The sample lists around 650,000 distinct CDR3 sequences; roughly 41% were seen once. This clonotype was counted only a few times. Its target is not known. Per germline, CDR1 SGHDT and CDR2 YYEEEE. V lost 1 base to trimming and J lost 9 bases; unmatched junction nucleotides: 4. The CDR3 is 14 amino acids. This receptor was identified in an older man in good health. The V and J genes are TRBV5-6 and TRBJ1-6; 7 nucleotides line up with TRBD1. The sequenced sample consisted of blood. CDR3 residues: CASSLTGVVSPLHF. In nucleotides, the CDR3 is TGTGCCAGCAGCTTGACAGGGGTAGTTTCACCCCTCCACTTT.